The clone carrying this T cell receptor (beta chain) was seen ten or more times. As yet, its antigen is unknown. The data stem from a study of T cells in Graves' hyperthyroidism and ophthalmopathy. Patients with uncontrolled infections, other autoimmune diseases, pregnancy or lactation were excluded. The diagnostic basis comprised clinical symptoms, serum thyroxine and TRAb, thyroid ultrasound and orbital computed tomography. Study-level points and caveats: In the blood, most expanded thyroid clonotypes above 0.001 appeared as well.

Researchers took RNA transcripts and amplified the TCR beta CDR3 regions from them. The HTBI primer set was used in a first-round RT-PCR of the TCR CDR3. TCRdb recomputed calls from the multiplex PCR reads with MiXCR, one row per CDR3 protein. The sample consists of hundreds of thousands of distinct CDR3 sequences, more than 15% of them appearing once. This CDR3 contains 15 residues. Trimming took 1 base from V and 6 from J, leaving 13 bases between them. CDR1 is MDHEN and CDR2 is SYDVKM in the germline V gene. This rearrangement joins TRBV28 to TRBJ1-5; D gene uncertain. Sequenced input: blood. This sequence was found in a woman between 18 and 29 years old with Graves' hyperthyroidism. CDR3 DNA sequence: TGTGCCAGCAGTTTATTCCGGAACGGTGGTCAGCCCCAGCATTTT. Translated, it gives CASSLFRNGGQPQHF.